Sequencing of this T cell receptor (beta chain) was carried out in a study of T cells in localized non-small cell lung cancer. Study-level findings and limits: Detection in adjacent lung was observed for a median roughly 57 of the top 100 tumor clones. Only one tumor region went through sequencing, so heterogeneity may still be there. Higher blood T cell density went with longer overall survival. Clonality of T cells reached its maximum in uninvolved adjacent lung, surpassing tumor.

Germline V lookup: CDR1 SQVTM, CDR2 ANQGSEA. The CDR3 loop spans 13 amino acids. V lost 7 bases, J lost 3 bases, and 5 bases stayed unmatched. TCRdb's table, derived via immunoSEQ multiplex PCR, lists solely in-frame clones and lacks some. The repertoire holds under 35,000 clones, around 80% seen once, with 16% in the top ten. The table lists this clone with a few counts. Its antigen is not identified. This specimen was peripheral blood, taken before any cancer treatment. This chain uses TRBV29-1 with TRBJ2-1, with 8 bases lining up with TRBD2. The sequence was collected from a male donor aged 60 or over with stage III squamous cell lung carcinoma. The CDR3 bases are TGCAGCGCTGCCGGGACTAGCTACAATGAGCAGTTCTTC. Translating gives CSAAGTSYNEQFF.